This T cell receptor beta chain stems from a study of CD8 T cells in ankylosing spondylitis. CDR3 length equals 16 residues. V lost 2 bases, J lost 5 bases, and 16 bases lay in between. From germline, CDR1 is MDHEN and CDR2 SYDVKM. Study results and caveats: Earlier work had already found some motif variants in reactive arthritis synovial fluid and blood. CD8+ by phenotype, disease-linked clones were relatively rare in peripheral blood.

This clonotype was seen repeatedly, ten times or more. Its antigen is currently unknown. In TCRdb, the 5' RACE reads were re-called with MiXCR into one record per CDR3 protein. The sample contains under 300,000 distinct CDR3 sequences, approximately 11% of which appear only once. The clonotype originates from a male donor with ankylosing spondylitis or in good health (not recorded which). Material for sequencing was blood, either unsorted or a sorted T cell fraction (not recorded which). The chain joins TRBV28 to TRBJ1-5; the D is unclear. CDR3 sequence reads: CASSLKWRARDQPQHF. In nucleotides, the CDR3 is TGTGCCAGCAGTTTAAAATGGAGGGCTAGGGATCAGCCCCAGCATTTT. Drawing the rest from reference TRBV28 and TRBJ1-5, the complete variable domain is DVKVTQSSRYLVKRTGEKVFLECVQDMDHENMFWYRQDPGLGLRLIYFSYDVKMKEKGDIPEGYSVSREKKERFSLILESASTNQTSMYLCASSLKWRARDQPQHFGDGTRLSIL.